This record concerns one T cell receptor beta chain sequence. Its target antigen remains unknown. The cysteine opens and the phenylalanine closes a CDR3 of 15 amino acids. The nucleotide record is missing. CDR1 is given as SGDLS and CDR2 as YYNGEE, both from the germline V gene. The data are from a study of CXCR3-negative and CXCR3-positive naive CD8 T cells (dated by TCRdb to between 2019 and 2020). With respect to the entire study: In total, 120 million to 150 million TRB reads were obtained, corresponding to roughly 1.5 +/- 0.3 million reads per library. The diversity and physicochemical repertoire analyses included about a dozen donors pooled from two independent experiments. For the TRBV-TRBJ cluster analysis, the naive subsets came from a handful of donors, while the memory cells came from 3 donors.

Beyond this particular receptor, the publication reports: TRB CDR3s from CXCR3-positive naive cells showed higher hydrophobicity (lower Kidera factor 4), lower energy, and higher strength and volume indices than CXCR3-negative naive cells. TRBV-TRBJ usage was similar between naive CXCR3-negative and CXCR3-positive cells from the same donor, while memory cells showed distinct patterns. Surface CD5, linked to self-reactivity in mice, was comparable between naive subsets; TCR interaction strength was therefore also inferred from TRB CDR3 physicochemical properties. Comparably high repertoire diversity was found in both naive subsets, whereas much lower repertoire diversity was found in memory CD8+ T cells. Freshly isolated PBMCs were used for most assays because CXCR3 expression went down partially after cryopreservation.

This sample was sequenced with a NextSeq 550. The Human TCR Profiling Kit (MiLaboratory) was used to prepare UMI-labeled 5' RACE TRB cDNA libraries. cDNA synthesis used the entire amount of extracted RNA, and PCR amplification then used the entire amount of cDNA produced. Libraries were prepared in parallel with an identical number of PCR cycles. The original methods were these. With a minimum of two reads required per UMI, MIGEC and MiXCR pulled out about 50,000 +/- 9,200 unique UMI-labeled TRB cDNA molecules from each library. An average of roughly 40,000 +/- 10,000 functional in-frame TRB CDR3 nucleotide clonotypes without stop codons was found per library. After downsampling to 5000 UMI-labeled TRB molecules per sample, diversity metrics, including normalized Shannon-Wiener and Chao1, were computed in VDJtools. VDJtools computed clonotype-size-weighted physicochemical properties of the central five CDR3 residues: interaction energy, strength, volume and Kidera factor 4. The reads underwent TCRdb reprocessing, giving one record for each CDR3 protein sequence and no DNA. The authors' filters were not applied to this entry. Per the sample table, the count is under 8,500 distinct CDR3 sequences. Clones ranked in the top ten supply 1.6% of the sample.

Each CD8+ T cell subset was flow-sorted in triplicate, with some 300,000 cells per subset placed directly into RLT lysis buffer. Naive CD8+ T cells were defined stringently as CD45RO-CCR7+CD27+CD95- to exclude memory contaminants. Peripheral blood mononuclear cells were isolated from buffy coats by standard density gradient centrifugation. A FACSAria III was used to flow-sort naive CXCR3-negative and CXCR3-positive CD8+ T cells. Total RNA was extracted from sorted cells with an RNeasy Mini Kit. Sequenced input: naive CXCR3+ CD8+ T cells from blood. This sample's cell subset or site label indicates: CD45RO-CCR7+CD27+CD95- naive CD8+ T cells expressing CXCR3 (TNR3+). This sequence uses TRBV9 and TRBJ2-5; there is no DNA to check the TCRdb D call of TRBD2. The receptor was derived from a human donor in good health. Some clones in this sample may be carry-over from other donors' samples. The CDR3 region has the sequence CASSVVSGRQETQYF.